Listed below are T cell receptor beta chains from one sample, sequenced in a study of cytomegalovirus exposure and HLA in healthy donors. The protocol was immunoSEQ multiplex PCR, while the TCRdb copy is restricted to in-frame clones and leaves out a portion. Of about 140,000 clones detected, about 87% appear once; the ten largest clones hold 8.7%. The sample taken for sequencing was PBMCs. These TCRs come from a young man in good health and CMV-seropositive. Both conserved end residues are trimmed from each CDR3.

TRBV27	TRBJ1-5	14	ASSLYGVEGEKPQH
TRBV2	TRBJ1-1	11	ASGQGEGREAF
TRBV6-6	TRBJ1-5	12	ASSSTGVGKPQH
TRBV7-8	TRBJ1-3	13	ASSFTEASGNTIY
TRBV2	TRBJ1-2	12	ASSTHGGYYGYT
TRBV6-1	TRBJ2-7	12	ASSARTGAYEQY
TRBV6-1	TRBJ1-3	13	ASSAKQGAGNTIY
TRBV7-6	TRBJ1-1	11	ASSLRQGGEAF
TRBV4-1	TRBJ1-4	14	ASSQRRAVTNEKLF
TRBV19	TRBJ2-7	12	ASSIVWTSYEQY
TRBV2	TRBJ2-1	13	ASKSSGGPYNEQF
TRBV2	TRBJ1-5	11	ASSPYEGGPQH
TRBV27	TRBJ2-6	19	ASSSPRTGLKELRGANVLT
TRBV5-1	TRBJ2-1	13	ASSLLATLRNEQF
TRBV10-3	TRBJ2-5	12	AISESSPGETQY
TRBV9	TRBJ2-2	14	ASSRRPPATIGELF
TRBV5-1	TRBJ1-1	9	ASSPGQGLK
TRBV30	TRBJ1-1	11	AWSPQGYTEAF
TRBV10-1	TRBJ2-1	15	ASSVGVSGRSHNEQF
TRBV6-6	TRBJ2-2	12	ASAPGKLPGELF
TRBV5-1	TRBJ2-2	13	ASSFNRVGTGELF
TRBV5-4	TRBJ2-1	14	ASSPKDGTGGNEQF
TRBV2	TRBJ2-1	12	ASRYISSYNEQF
TRBV21-1	TRBJ2-2	14	ASSKAVLQGTGELF
TRBV11-2	TRBJ1-3	13	ASRFGGDPGNTIY
TRBV10-3	TRBJ1-4	13	AISESYGVGEKLF
TRBV10-2	TRBJ2-7	13	ASSERGQGRYEQY
TRBV6-1	TRBJ2-2	13	ASRSGQGVPGELF
TRBV5-4	TRBJ2-2	16	ASSGGGSGGFYTGELF
TRBV7-7	TRBJ2-1	15	ASSPNVQRGSYNEQF
TRBV6-5	TRBJ1-5	13	ASSSSGYSNQPQH
TRBV10-2	TRBJ2-7	14	ASSESRTGDNYEQY
TRBV6-5	TRBJ1-1	13	ASSYLGTGDTEAF
TRBV19	TRBJ2-5	13	ASRTSGGYQETQY
TRBV19	TRBJ1-5	11	ASSIRGGQPQH
TRBV7-9	TRBJ2-1	14	ASSLGSGGKTNEQF
TRBV7-9	TRBJ2-2	13	ASSFATGGTGELF
TRBV6-5	TRBJ1-5	11	ASSRQGDQPQH
TRBV4-1	TRBJ2-3	13	ASTRTPVGTDTQY
TRBV2	TRBJ1-2	11	ASSVGGNYGYT
TRBV6-1	TRBJ2-1	15	ASSGTSGRAWWNEQF
TRBV19	TRBJ2-1	11	ASMLREGHEQF
TRBV14	TRBJ1-3	12	ASRPTYSGNTIY
TRBV14	TRBJ2-5	14	ASSPRRLAGRETQY
TRBV21-1	TRBJ2-7	13	ASAVGLAVSYEQY
TRBV5-4	TRBJ1-1	13	ASSFQGAQVTEAF
TRBV2	TRBJ2-4	13	ASSKGNRRDGIQY
TRBV11-3	TRBJ2-5	12	ASRPGLAGETQY
TRBV5-6	TRBJ2-7	16	ASSLATGSGGLRYEQY
TRBV27	TRBJ2-7	14	ASSLSPGTGAYEQY
TRBV18	TRBJ2-5	14	ASSPPSGGYQETQY
TRBV5-1	TRBJ1-4	14	ASSLLPREGDEKLF
TRBV6-6	TRBJ1-4	12	ASAYGATNEKLF
TRBV4-1	TRBJ2-2	13	ASSQSRGGTGELF
TRBV18	TRBJ2-3	14	ASSPPYPNLEDTQY
TRBV30	TRBJ1-1	14	AWTIPGSLLNTEAF
TRBV27	TRBJ1-1	12	ASRLRPKNTEAF
TRBV6-4	TRBJ2-1	10	ASTSASNEQF
TRBV5-4	TRBJ2-1	14	ASSPGAAGGANEQF